Sequencing of this T cell receptor beta chain was carried out in a study of T cell repertoires in cytomegalovirus infection (dated by TCRdb to about 2019). Background on the whole study: Donor HLA type was relevant to the analysis, because carriage of CMV infection together with the matching HLA type was indicated by public TCR beta signatures.

Sequenced using an Illumina HiSeq 1500. The public reads were quality trimmed at Q25 with fastp and then assembled into clones with MiXCR by TCRdb, keeping productive beta chains. Every entry covers one CDR3 protein and lists the most common genes and DNA from its rows. Present in this sample are 150,000 to 200,000 distinct CDR3 sequences, more than 15% of which were seen just once. The biggest ten clones account for approximately 18% of the sample. CDR3 length: 11 amino acids, cysteine to phenylalanine. CDR3 DNA only is kept here, 33 bases in frame from base 1. CDR1 and CDR2 are read off the germline V gene (reference sequence) as SEHNR and FQNEAQ. The V end loses 5 bases and the J end loses 5 bases, and a stretch of 6 bases separates them. With regard to this clonotype: Its antigen has not been determined. Base qualities are not at hand, and no much larger clone is one base apart.

The paper as a whole reports these results and caveats: The ex vivo response was dominated by HLA-C-restricted CMV-specific TCR beta clonotypes, which also provided the single most frequent clonotype in two of eight donors. Carriers of CMV infection plus the relevant HLA type were discriminated by the cumulative frequency of public TCR beta family members in the study cohort and in an independent approximately 360-donor cohort.

The V and J segments used are TRBV7-9 and TRBJ2-5, with the D gene call left open. The material sequenced was CD8+ T cells from PBMCs. This clonotype originated in a human donor in good health (CMV status not recorded). Some clones in this sample may be carry-over from other donors' samples. The DNA is as follows: TGTGCCAGCAGCCCACATGAGACCCAGTACTTC. Its protein reads: CASSPHETQYF.